These 32 T cell receptor beta chains originate from one sample sequenced in a study of CD8+ T cells in alopecia areata. RNA extraction was followed by reverse transcription into cDNA, which acted as the sequencing template. The repertoire was sequenced with immunoSEQ multiplex PCR; TCRdb's copy has only in-frame clones and lacks some. The data contain more than 100,000 clones, 45% to 60% of them seen just once; the ten biggest clones take up about 9%. Sequencing was carried out using CD4+ T cells sorted from blood. The receptors derive from a human donor in good health.

The chain links TRBV5-8 to TRBJ2-5; D assignment may be TRBD1 or TRBD2 (6 bases each). Germline CDR1 reads SGHTS; CDR2 reads YDEGEE. V lost 1 base to trimming and J lost 5 bases, with 12 bases between them. This CDR3 contains 14 residues. DNA for the CDR3: TGTGCCAGCAGCTTGTGGGGGGCGCGTGAGACCCAGTACTTC. Translated, it gives CASSLWGARETQYF.

The chain joins TRBV29-1 to TRBJ1-4; the D is unclear. Germline values: CDR1 SQVTM, CDR2 ANQGSEA. V gave up 7 bases and J gave up 0 bases, with 9 bases separating them. CDR3 length equals 13 residues. The CDR3 DNA follows: TGCAGCGCTAGGAAGGCAACTAATGAAAAACTGTTTTTT. Residues: CSARKATNEKLFF.

The CDR3 coding sequence is TGTGCCAGCAGCCAAGGATCTGGGACAGGGTATCATCAGCCCCAGCATTTT. This codes for CASSQGSGTGYHQPQHF. The gene calls are TRBV14 and TRBJ1-5; TRBD1 matches 9 bases. CDR3 size: 17 residues. Germline CDR1 and CDR2: SGHDN and FVKESK. The V and J ends lost 1 base and 5 bases, in that order; junction bases with no gene match: 9.

The chain combines TRBV30 with TRBJ1-5; maybe TRBD1 (5 bases). The CDR3 is 15 amino acids. V was trimmed by 0 bases and J by 3 bases, leaving 12 bases between them. From germline, CDR1 is GTSNPN and CDR2 SVGIG (reference sequence). Written as DNA, the CDR3 is TGTGCCTGGAGTGTTATGGGGACGGACAATCAGCCCCAGCATTTT. This translates into CAWSVMGTDNQPQHF.

This sequence joins TRBV5-6 and TRBJ1-5; a possible D gene is TRBD1 (6 bases). The CDR3 totals 19 residues. Germline V lookup: CDR1 SGHDT, CDR2 YYEEEE. V lost 1 base to trimming and J lost 3 bases, with 23 bases between them. CDR3 coding DNA: TGTGCCAGCAGCTTGCGGCGGGGGCGGGACGCCCGGGCCAATCAGCCCCAGCATTTT. As protein: CASSLRRGRDARANQPQHF. Full variable domain (rest looked up from reference TRBV5-6 and TRBJ1-5): DAGVTQSPTHLIKTRGQQVTLRCSPKSGHDTVSWYQQALGQGPQFIFQYYEEEERQRGNFPDRFSGHQFPNYSSELNVNALLLGDSALYLCASSLRRGRDARANQPQHFGDGTRLSIL.

This clone was seen a single time. The rearrangement joins TRBV6-5 to TRBJ2-7; D not resolved. V was trimmed by 0 bases and J by 6 bases, leaving 3 bases between them. The CDR3 runs 11 residues. CDR1 is MNHEY, CDR2 SVGAGI, per germline. In DNA form, the CDR3 reads TGTGCCAGCAGTTACTCGCGCGAGCAGTACTTC. Its translation is CASSYSREQYF.

At least ten counts were recorded for this clone. The chain carries TRBV27 and TRBJ1-1; 8 bases line up with TRBD1. Germline V gene lookup returns CDR1 MNHEY and CDR2 SMNVEV (reference sequence). This CDR3 has 14 amino acids. V lost 5 bases to trimming and J lost 4 bases; unmatched junction nucleotides: 6. CDR3 nucleotides: TGTGCCAGCAGTCCCGGACAGGGCTTCACTGAAGCTTTCTTT. Amino acids: CASSPGQGFTEAFF.

The V gene is TRBV30, the J gene TRBJ2-5, with D possibly TRBD2 on 6 matching bases. Per the germline V gene, CDR1 is GTSNPN and CDR2 is SVGIG (reference sequence). V was shortened by 1 base and J by 2 bases, with 11 bases between the two germline ends. This CDR3 has 14 residues. The CDR3 sequence: CAWSGASVQETQYF. The CDR3 region has the DNA TGTGCCTGGAGTGGGGCTAGCGTTCAAGAGACCCAGTACTTC.

The rearrangement links TRBV4-3 to TRBJ2-3; the match to TRBD1 covers 9 bases. Trimming at V came to 4 bases and at J to 6 bases, leaving 5 bases not matched to a gene. Germline V gene sequence: CDR1 LGHNA, CDR2 YSLEER. This CDR3 region has 14 residues. The CDR3 DNA reads TGCGCCAGCAGCCTTGGGACAGGGACTGATACGCAGTATTTT. It specifies CASSLGTGTDTQYF.

V is TRBV4-2 and J is TRBJ1-1; 9 positions agree with TRBD1. The CDR3 extends over 16 amino acids. Germline trimming cut 3 bases from V and 1 base from J; bases unmatched to any gene: 6. Germline CDR1 is LGHNA and CDR2 is YNFKEQ. The CDR3 sequence is CASSQGGQGGNTEAFF. The CDR3 DNA reads as TGTGCCAGCAGCCAGGGGGGACAGGGTGGGAACACTGAAGCTTTCTTT.

A few counts support this clone. The chain links TRBV7-2 to TRBJ1-6, with unresolved D. The CDR3 length is 14 residues. The germline gives CDR1 SGHTA, CDR2 FQGNSA. V lost 3 bases, J lost 7 bases, and 10 bases lay in between. CDR3 DNA sequence: TGTGCCAGCAGCTTTCGGGCCCAGAATTCACCCCTCCACTTT. Residues: CASSFRAQNSPLHF.

This clone was counted between two and nine times. As DNA, the CDR3 is TGTGCCATCAGCCAGGGTAAGAGCAATCAGCCCCAGCATTTT. The encoded protein is CAISQGKSNQPQHF. This chain uses TRBV10-3 with TRBJ1-5, with D possibly TRBD1 on 5 matching bases. V shed 6 bases and J shed 1 base, with 10 bases lying between them. Germline CDR1 and CDR2: ENHRY and SYGVKD. CDR3 length equals 14 residues.

The V call is TRBV2, the J call TRBJ1-2, with a possible D match to TRBD1 (5 bases). Trimming stripped 4 bases from V and 3 bases from J, with 12 bases between. CDR1 is SNHLY and CDR2 is FYNNEI in the germline V gene. The CDR3 has 14 amino acids. In DNA, the CDR3 is TGTGCCAGCAGTGGACAGTACCGGGACTATGGCTACACCTTC. It specifies CASSGQYRDYGYTF.

This clone has only a few counts. The genes are TRBV10-3 and TRBJ2-7, with D hard to call. The V gene lost 0 bases and the J gene lost 3 bases, with 12 bases spanning the gap. This CDR3 has 15 residues. The germline V gene has CDR1 ENHRY and CDR2 SYGVKD. CDR3 residues: CAISESETAYYEQYF. In DNA, the CDR3 is TGTGCCATCAGTGAGTCGGAGACGGCTTACTACGAGCAGTACTTC.

The chain recombines TRBV28 with TRBJ1-2, with 10 bases lining up with TRBD1. This CDR3 spans 15 amino acids. Germline trimming cut 3 bases from V and 8 bases from J; bases unmatched to any gene: 9. Germline assignment: CDR1 MDHEN and CDR2 SYDVKM. The CDR3 DNA follows: TGTGCCAGCAGTTTTATCGGGACAGGGGCCGGAGGCTACACCTTC. It translates to CASSFIGTGAGGYTF.

This chain uses TRBV15 with TRBJ2-2; possibly TRBD1 for D (5 bases). Germline V gives CDR1 LNHNV, CDR2 YYDKDF (reference sequence). Trimming cost V 1 base and J 5 bases, with 8 bases left between them. The CDR3 runs 14 residues. CDR3 coding DNA: TGTGCCACCAGCAGAGCAACAGGAACCGGGGAGCTGTTTTTT. This encodes CATSRATGTGELFF.

The sample holds a few counts of this clone. The V call is TRBV6-5, the J call TRBJ2-3, with D hard to call. With 5 bases removed from V and 4 bases from J, the gap between germline ends came to 7 bases. CDR1 MNHEY and CDR2 SVGAGI come from the germline V gene. CDR3 length: 12 residues. DNA for the CDR3: TGTGCCAGCAGTGAAGATGCAGATACGCAGTATTTT. Its translation is CASSEDADTQYF.

This rearrangement joins TRBV5-6 to TRBJ2-3; D ambiguous. The CDR3 loop spans 15 amino acids. CDR1 and CDR2 (germline): SGHDT, YYEEEE. V lost 2 bases and J lost 0, with 10 bases in between. The CDR3 here is CASSLGARSTDTQYF. In DNA form, the CDR3 reads TGTGCCAGCAGCTTAGGAGCTAGAAGCACAGATACGCAGTATTTT.

V and J are TRBV18 and TRBJ1-1; no clear D gene. Germline V gene sequence: CDR1 KGHSH, CDR2 LQKENI. V was clipped by 2 bases and J by 8 bases, with 9 bases between them. The CDR3 length is 12 residues. CDR3 region: CASSPASREAFF. CDR3 coding DNA: TGTGCCAGCTCACCAGCGAGTCGAGAAGCTTTCTTT.

This clone was observed a few times. This rearrangement joins TRBV6-4 to TRBJ2-2; D gene uncertain. Trimming took off 3 bases at V and 2 bases at J, with 7 bases between the two ends. This CDR3 is built from 14 residues. Germline loops: CDR1 MRHNA, CDR2 SNTAGT. Written as DNA, the CDR3 is TGTGCCAGCAGTGAAGGGCTTAACACCGGGGAGCTGTTTTTT. Residues: CASSEGLNTGELFF.

This clone came up a few times. CDR3: CASNRGPHTEAFF. DNA for the CDR3: TGTGCCAGCAACAGGGGTCCGCACACTGAAGCTTTCTTT. The genes are TRBV21-1 and TRBJ1-1; the tabulated D call, TRBD1, remains unverified against the DNA. TRBV21-1 is shown as a pseudogene. The CDR3 is 13 residues long.

This clone was detected once. The chain carries TRBV28 and TRBJ1-6; 7 nucleotides line up with TRBD1. V gave up 5 bases and J gave up 7 bases; unmatched junction bases: 5. CDR1 is MDHEN and CDR2 is SYDVKM in the germline V gene. The CDR3 is 14 residues long. In DNA form, the CDR3 reads TGTGCCAGCAGTAGGACAGGAGAAAATTCACCCCTCCACTTT. It specifies CASSRTGENSPLHF. Full variable domain (missing parts from reference TRBV28 and TRBJ1-6): DVKVTQSSRYLVKRTGEKVFLECVQDMDHENMFWYRQDPGLGLRLIYFSYDVKMKEKGDIPEGYSVSREKKERFSLILESASTNQTSMYLCASSRTGENSPLHFGNGTRLTVT.

This clone showed up just a few times. V gene TRBV5-4 combines with J gene TRBJ2-2; weak D call: TRBD2 (5 bases). The CDR3 has 14 residues. CDR1 is SGHNT and CDR2 is YYREEE in the germline V gene (reference sequence). V dropped 4 bases and J dropped 7 bases, with 14 bases sitting between them. As DNA, the CDR3 is TGTGCCAGCAGCCCAAAAGTAGGAGGCGGGGAGCTGTTTTTT. It is translated as CASSPKVGGGELFF.

This chain uses TRBV2 with TRBJ2-7; TRBD1 might be the D (6 bases). The V gene lost 2 bases and the J gene lost 4 bases, with 12 bases spanning the gap. CDR1 is SNHLY, CDR2 FYNNEI, per germline. The CDR3 extends over 14 amino acids. CDR3 sequence (DNA): TGTGCCAGCAGTGAACGTACAGGGCGATACGAGCAGTACTTC. Residues: CASSERTGRYEQYF.

The chain uses TRBV6-6 and TRBJ1-5; 9 bases are a match to TRBD1. The CDR3 runs to 14 residues. In germline, CDR1 is MNHNY, CDR2 SVGAGI (reference sequence). J gave up 6 bases and V 7 bases, and 7 bases lay outside the gene matches. The CDR3 DNA follows: TGTGCCAGCAATAGTGGGACAGGGAGTCAGCCCCAGCATTTT. It translates to CASNSGTGSQPQHF.

Of note for this clone: Other DNA sequences in the same sample also yield this CDR3. The chain links TRBV15 to TRBJ2-1; D is unclear. Trimming pared 1 base from V and 4 bases from J, leaving 2 bases between. CDR1 and CDR2 (germline): LNHNV, YYDKDF (reference sequence). CDR3 length: 12 amino acids. This CDR3 is CATSRGYNEQFF. CDR3 sequence (DNA): TGTGCCACCAGCAGAGGATACAATGAGCAGTTCTTC.

The chain employs TRBV5-6 and TRBJ2-3; the D is unclear. Germline lookup yields CDR1 SGHDT and CDR2 YYEEEE. The V gene lost 1 base and the J gene lost 3 bases, with 15 bases spanning the gap. There are 16 residues in the CDR3. The CDR3 protein is CASSLFQGPSTDTQYF. CDR3 DNA: TGTGCCAGCAGCTTGTTCCAAGGCCCAAGTACAGATACGCAGTATTTT.

This clone was counted a few times. The rearrangement uses TRBV4-1 and TRBJ2-3; D perhaps matches TRBD2 (5 bases). CDR3 length: 14 amino acids. V lost 4 bases to trimming and J lost 6 bases, with 14 bases between them. Germline lookup yields CDR1 MGHRA and CDR2 YSYEKL. The CDR3 DNA is TGCGCCAGCAGCCCCGGACTGGTGTTGGATACGCAGTATTTT. It encodes CASSPGLVLDTQYF.

This clone was recorded at least ten times. The rearrangement uses TRBV12-5 and TRBJ2-5; no clear D. Germline lookup yields CDR1 LGHNT and CDR2 FRNRAP. V lost 6 bases and J lost 2, with 10 bases in between. This CDR3 has 13 amino acids. The chain's CDR3 is CASGNGPQETQYF. In DNA form, the CDR3 reads TGTGCTAGTGGCAACGGACCACAAGAGACCCAGTACTTC.

For this clone: A far more abundant clone sits one base away, making this likely a read error. The chain recombines TRBV2 with TRBJ2-5; 7 nucleotides agree with TRBD2. Germline V gene data show CDR1 as SNHLY and CDR2 as FYNNEI. The CDR3 is made up of 14 amino acids. This CDR3 is CARSGGGYQETQYF. The CDR3 DNA sequence: TGTGCCCGCAGTGGGGGGGGGTACCAAGAGACCCAGTACTTC. Based on the CDR3 plus reference TRBV2 and TRBJ2-5, the full variable domain is EPEVTQTPSHQVTQMGQEVILRCVPISNHLYFYWYRQILGQKVEFLVSFYNNEISEKSEIFDDQFSVERPDGSNFTLKIRSTKLEDSAMYFCARSGGGYQETQYFGPGTRLLVL.

This rearrangement joins TRBV11-3 to TRBJ1-1; the D gene is possibly TRBD1 (5 bases). The CDR3 contains 13 residues. Germline CDR1 and CDR2: SGHNT and YENEEA. Trimming removed 3 bases from V and 6 bases from J, with 11 bases in between. The CDR3 coding sequence is TGTGCCAGCAGCTTCCAGACAGAGTCTGAAGCTTTCTTT. It yields the protein CASSFQTESEAFF.

The rearrangement links TRBV4-1 to TRBJ2-7, with D uncertain. V was pared by 3 bases and J by 1 base, with 1 base between. Germline CDR1 reads MGHRA; CDR2 reads YSYEKL. This CDR3 region has 11 residues. Here the CDR3 DNA reads TGCGCCAGCAGCCATTCCTACGAGCAGTACTTC. This encodes CASSHSYEQYF.